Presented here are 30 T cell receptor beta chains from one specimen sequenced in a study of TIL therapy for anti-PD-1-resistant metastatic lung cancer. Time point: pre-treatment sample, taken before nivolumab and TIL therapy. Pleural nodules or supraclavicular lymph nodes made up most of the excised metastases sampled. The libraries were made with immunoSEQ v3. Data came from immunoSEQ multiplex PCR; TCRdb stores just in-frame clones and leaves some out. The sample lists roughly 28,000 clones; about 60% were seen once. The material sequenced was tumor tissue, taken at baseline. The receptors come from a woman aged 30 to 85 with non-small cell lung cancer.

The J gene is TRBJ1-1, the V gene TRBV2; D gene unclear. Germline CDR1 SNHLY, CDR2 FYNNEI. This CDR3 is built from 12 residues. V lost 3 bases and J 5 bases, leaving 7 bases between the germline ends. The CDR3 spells CASSEGMTEAFF. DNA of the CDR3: TGTGCCAGCAGTGAGGGGATGACTGAAGCTTTCTTT.

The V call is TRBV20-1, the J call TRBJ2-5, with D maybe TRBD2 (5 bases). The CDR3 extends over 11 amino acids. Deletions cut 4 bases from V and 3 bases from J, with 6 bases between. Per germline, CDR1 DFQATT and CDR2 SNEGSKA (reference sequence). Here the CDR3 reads CSANGEETQYF. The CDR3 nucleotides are TGCAGTGCTAACGGGGAAGAGACCCAGTACTTC.

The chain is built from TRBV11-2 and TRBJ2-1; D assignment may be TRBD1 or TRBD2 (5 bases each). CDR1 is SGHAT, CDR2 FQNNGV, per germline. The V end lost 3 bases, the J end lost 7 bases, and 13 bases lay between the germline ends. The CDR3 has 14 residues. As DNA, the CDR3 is TGTGCCAGCAGCTTCCGGGACGGCTCGAATGAGCAGTTCTTC. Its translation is CASSFRDGSNEQFF.

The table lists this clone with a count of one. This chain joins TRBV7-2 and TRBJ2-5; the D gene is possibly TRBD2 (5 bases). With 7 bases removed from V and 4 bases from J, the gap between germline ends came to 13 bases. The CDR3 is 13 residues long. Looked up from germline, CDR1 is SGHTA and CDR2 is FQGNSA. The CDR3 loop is CASTLLEGETQYF. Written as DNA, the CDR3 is TGTGCCAGCACTTTACTAGAGGGAGAGACCCAGTACTTC.

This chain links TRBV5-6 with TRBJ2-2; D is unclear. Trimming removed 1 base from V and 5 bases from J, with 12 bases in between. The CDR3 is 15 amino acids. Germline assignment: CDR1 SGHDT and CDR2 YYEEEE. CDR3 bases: TGTGCCAGCAGCTTGTCGCTAGTACGGACCGGGGAGCTGTTTTTT. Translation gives CASSLSLVRTGELFF.

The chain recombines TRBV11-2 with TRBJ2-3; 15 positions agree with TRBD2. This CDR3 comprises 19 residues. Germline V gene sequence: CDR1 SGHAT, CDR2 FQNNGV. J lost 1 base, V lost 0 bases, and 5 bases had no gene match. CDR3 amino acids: CASSLDGTSGRWGTDTQYF. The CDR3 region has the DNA TGTGCCAGCAGCTTAGACGGGACTAGCGGGAGGTGGGGCACAGATACGCAGTATTTT.

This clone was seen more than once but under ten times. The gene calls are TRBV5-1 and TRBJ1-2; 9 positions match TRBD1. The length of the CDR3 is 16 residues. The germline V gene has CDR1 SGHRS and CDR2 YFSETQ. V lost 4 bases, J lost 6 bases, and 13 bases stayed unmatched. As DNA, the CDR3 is TGCGCCAGCAGCCCGACACCAACAGGGGGCGGAAATGGCTACACCTTC. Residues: CASSPTPTGGGNGYTF.

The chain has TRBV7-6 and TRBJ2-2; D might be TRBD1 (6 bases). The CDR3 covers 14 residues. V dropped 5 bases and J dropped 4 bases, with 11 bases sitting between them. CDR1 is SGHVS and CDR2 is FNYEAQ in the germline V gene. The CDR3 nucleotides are TGTGCCAGCAGCGGGGGCGTACGCACCGGGGAGCTGTTTTTT. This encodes CASSGGVRTGELFF.

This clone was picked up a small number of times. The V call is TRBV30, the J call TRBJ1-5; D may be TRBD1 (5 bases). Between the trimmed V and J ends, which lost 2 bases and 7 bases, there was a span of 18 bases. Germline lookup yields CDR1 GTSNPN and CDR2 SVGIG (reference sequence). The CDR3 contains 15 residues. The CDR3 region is CAWSISGGSEQPQHF. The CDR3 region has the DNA TGTGCCTGGAGTATCTCCGGGGGTTCGGAGCAGCCCCAGCATTTT.

The CDR3 coding sequence is TGTGCCAGCAGCCAAGTGTGGCAGGGATACACAGATACGCAGTATTTT. This sequence encodes CASSQVWQGYTDTQYF. The chain joins TRBV14 to TRBJ2-3; maybe TRBD1 (5 bases). There are 16 residues in the CDR3. V was shortened by 1 base and J by 2 bases, with 13 bases between the two germline ends. Looked up from germline, CDR1 is SGHDN and CDR2 is FVKESK.

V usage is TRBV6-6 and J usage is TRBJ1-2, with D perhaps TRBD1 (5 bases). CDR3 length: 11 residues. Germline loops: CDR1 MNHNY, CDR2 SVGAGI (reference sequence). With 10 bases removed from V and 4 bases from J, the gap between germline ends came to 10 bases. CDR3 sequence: CATGQGYGYTF. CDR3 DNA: TGTGCCACCGGGCAGGGCTATGGCTACACCTTC.

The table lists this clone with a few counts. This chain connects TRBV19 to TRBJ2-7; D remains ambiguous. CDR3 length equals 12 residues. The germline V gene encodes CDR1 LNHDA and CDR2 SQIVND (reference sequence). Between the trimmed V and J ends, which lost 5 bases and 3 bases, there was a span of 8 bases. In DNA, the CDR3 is TGTGCCAGTAGTCGTGGAGACTACGAGCAGTACTTC. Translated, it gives CASSRGDYEQYF.

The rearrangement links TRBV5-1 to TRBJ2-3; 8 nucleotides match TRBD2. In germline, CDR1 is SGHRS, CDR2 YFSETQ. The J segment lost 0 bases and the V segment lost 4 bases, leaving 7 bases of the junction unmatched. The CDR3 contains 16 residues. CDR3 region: CASSIGTRPSTDTQYF. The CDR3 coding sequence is TGCGCCAGCAGCATCGGGACTAGGCCTAGCACAGATACGCAGTATTTT.

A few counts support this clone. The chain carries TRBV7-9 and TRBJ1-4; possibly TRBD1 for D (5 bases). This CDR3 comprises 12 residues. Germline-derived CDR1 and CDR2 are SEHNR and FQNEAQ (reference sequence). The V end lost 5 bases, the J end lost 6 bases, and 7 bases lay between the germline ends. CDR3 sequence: CASSPGHEKLFF. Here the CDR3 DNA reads TGTGCCAGCAGCCCGGGACATGAAAAACTGTTTTTT. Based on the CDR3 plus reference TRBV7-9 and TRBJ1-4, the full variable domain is DTGVSQNPRHKITKRGQNVTFRCDPISEHNRLYWYRQTLGQGPEFLTYFQNEAQLEKSRLLSDRFSAERPKGSFSTLEIQRTEQGDSAMYLCASSPGHEKLFFGSGTQLSVL.

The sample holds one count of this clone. The CDR3 protein is CASSATGGQETQYF. CDR3 in DNA: TGTGCCAGCAGCGCGACAGGGGGTCAAGAGACCCAGTACTTC. The chain is built from TRBV7-7 and TRBJ2-5; TRBD1 matches at 9 bases. The CDR3 covers 14 residues. V dropped 5 bases and J dropped 2; count of bases not matched to a gene: 3. CDR1 SSHAT and CDR2 FNYEAQ come from the germline V gene (reference sequence).

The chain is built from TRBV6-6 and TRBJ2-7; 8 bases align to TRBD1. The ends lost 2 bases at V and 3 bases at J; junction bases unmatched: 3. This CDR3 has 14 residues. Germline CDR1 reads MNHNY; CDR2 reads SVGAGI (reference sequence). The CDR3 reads CASSYTGGFYEQYF. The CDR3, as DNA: TGTGCCAGCAGTTACACAGGGGGTTTCTACGAGCAGTACTTC.

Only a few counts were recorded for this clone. The CDR3 nucleotides read TGTGCCAGCAGTGAAGTGAGGGACAGTGAGCAGTTCTTC. It yields the protein CASSEVRDSEQFF. V and J are TRBV2 and TRBJ2-1; 7 bases fit TRBD1. Germline V gene data show CDR1 as SNHLY and CDR2 as FYNNEI. With V trimmed by 1 base and J by 9 bases, 3 bases remained unmatched. The CDR3 has 13 amino acids.

DNA of the CDR3: TGTGCCAGCCGGGGGCGAATGGACACTGAAGCTTTCTTT. Amino acids: CASRGRMDTEAFF. V is TRBV6-5 and J is TRBJ1-1, with D possibly matching TRBD1 (6 bases). Germline loops: CDR1 MNHEY, CDR2 SVGAGI. The CDR3 is made up of 13 amino acids. With 8 bases removed from V and 3 bases from J, the gap between germline ends came to 13 bases.

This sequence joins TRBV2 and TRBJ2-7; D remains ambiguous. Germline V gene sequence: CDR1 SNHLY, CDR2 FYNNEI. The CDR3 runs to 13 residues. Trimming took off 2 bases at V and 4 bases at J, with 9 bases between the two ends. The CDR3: CASSESVGYEQYF. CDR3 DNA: TGTGCCAGCAGTGAATCGGTAGGGTACGAGCAGTACTTC.

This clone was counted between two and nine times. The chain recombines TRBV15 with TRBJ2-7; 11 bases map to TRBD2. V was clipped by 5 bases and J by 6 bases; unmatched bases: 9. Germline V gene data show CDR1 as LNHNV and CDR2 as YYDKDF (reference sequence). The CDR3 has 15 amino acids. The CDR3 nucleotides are TGTGCCACCAGCCCACGACTAGCGGGATTCGGCGAGCAGTACTTC. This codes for CATSPRLAGFGEQYF. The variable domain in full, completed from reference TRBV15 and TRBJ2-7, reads DAMVIQNPRYQVTQFGKPVTLSCSQTLNHNVMYWYQQKSSQAPKLLFHYYDKDFNNEADTPDNFQSRRPNTSFCFLDIRSPGLGDTAMYLCATSPRLAGFGEQYFGPGTRLTVT.

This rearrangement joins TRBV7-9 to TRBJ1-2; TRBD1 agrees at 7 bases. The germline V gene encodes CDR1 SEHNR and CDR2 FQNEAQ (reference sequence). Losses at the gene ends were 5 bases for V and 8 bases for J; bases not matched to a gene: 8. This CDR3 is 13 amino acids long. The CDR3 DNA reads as TGTGCCAGCAGCGATTCGGGACAGCGGGGCTACACCTTC. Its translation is CASSDSGQRGYTF.

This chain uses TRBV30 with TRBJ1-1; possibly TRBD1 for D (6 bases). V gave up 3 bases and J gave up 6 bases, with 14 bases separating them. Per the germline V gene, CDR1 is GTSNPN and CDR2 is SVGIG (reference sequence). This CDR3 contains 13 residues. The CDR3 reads CAWSQGRGAEAFF. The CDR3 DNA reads TGTGCCTGGAGCCAGGGGAGGGGAGCTGAAGCTTTCTTT.

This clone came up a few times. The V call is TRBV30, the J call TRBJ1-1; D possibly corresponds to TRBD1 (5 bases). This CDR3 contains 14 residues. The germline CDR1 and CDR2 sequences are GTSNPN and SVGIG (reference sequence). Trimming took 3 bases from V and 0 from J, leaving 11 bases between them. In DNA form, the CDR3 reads TGTGCCTGGAGGGCGGGGCAGCTGAACACTGAAGCTTTCTTT. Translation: CAWRAGQLNTEAFF.

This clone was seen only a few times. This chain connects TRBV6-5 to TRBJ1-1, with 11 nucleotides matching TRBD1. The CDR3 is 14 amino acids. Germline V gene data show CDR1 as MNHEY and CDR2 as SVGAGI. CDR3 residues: CASGTGGMNTEAFF. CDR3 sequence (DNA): TGTGCGAGCGGGACAGGGGGTATGAACACTGAAGCTTTCTTT.

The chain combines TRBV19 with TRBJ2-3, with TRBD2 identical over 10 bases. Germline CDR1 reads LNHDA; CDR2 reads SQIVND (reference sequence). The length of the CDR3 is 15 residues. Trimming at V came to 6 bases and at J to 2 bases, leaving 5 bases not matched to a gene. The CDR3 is CASSTGLAATDTQYF. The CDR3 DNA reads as TGTGCCAGTAGCACCGGACTAGCGGCCACAGATACGCAGTATTTT.

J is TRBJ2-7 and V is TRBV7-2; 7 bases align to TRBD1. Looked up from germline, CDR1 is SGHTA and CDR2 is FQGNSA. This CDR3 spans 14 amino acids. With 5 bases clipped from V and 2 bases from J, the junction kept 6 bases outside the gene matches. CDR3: CASSLRQGAYEQYF. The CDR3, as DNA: TGTGCCAGCAGCCTTCGACAGGGAGCCTACGAGCAGTACTTC. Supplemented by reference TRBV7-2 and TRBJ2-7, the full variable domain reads GAGVSQSPSNKVTEKGKDVELRCDPISGHTALYWYRQSLGQGLEFLIYFQGNSAPDKSGLPSDRFSAERTGGSVSTLTIQRTQQEDSAVYLCASSLRQGAYEQYFGPGTRLTVT.

CDR3 in DNA: TGTGCCAGCAACCCGGGGCTCAGCAATCAGCCCCAGCATTTT. It specifies CASNPGLSNQPQHF. The rearrangement uses TRBV6-1 and TRBJ1-5, with D perhaps TRBD1 (5 bases). V gave up 7 bases and J gave up 1 base, with 11 bases separating them. CDR3 length equals 14 residues. CDR1 is MNHNS and CDR2 is SASEGT in the germline V gene.

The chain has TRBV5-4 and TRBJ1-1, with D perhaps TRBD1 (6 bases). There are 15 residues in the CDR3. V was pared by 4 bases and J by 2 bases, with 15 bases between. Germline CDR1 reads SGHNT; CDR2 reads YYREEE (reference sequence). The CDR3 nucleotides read TGTGCCAGCAGCGGACAGACAGGAATAAACACTGAAGCTTTCTTT. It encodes CASSGQTGINTEAFF.

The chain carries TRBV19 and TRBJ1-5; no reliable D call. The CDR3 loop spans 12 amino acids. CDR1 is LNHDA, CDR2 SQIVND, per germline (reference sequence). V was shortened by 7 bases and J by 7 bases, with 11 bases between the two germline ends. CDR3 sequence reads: CASTTDGQPQHF. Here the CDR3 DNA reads TGTGCCAGTACTACCGATGGCCAGCCCCAGCATTTT. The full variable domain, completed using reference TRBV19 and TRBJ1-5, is DGGITQSPKYLFRKEGQNVTLSCEQNLNHDAMYWYRQDPGQGLRLIYYSQIVNDFQKGDIAEGYSVSREKKESFPLTVTSAQKNPTAFYLCASTTDGQPQHFGDGTRLSIL.

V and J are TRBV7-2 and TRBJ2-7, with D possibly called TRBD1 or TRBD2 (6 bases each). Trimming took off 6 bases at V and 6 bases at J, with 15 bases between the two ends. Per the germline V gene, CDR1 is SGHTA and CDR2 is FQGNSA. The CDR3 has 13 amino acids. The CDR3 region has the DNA TGTGCCAGCAGAGGGGGGTTTCCCGGCGAGCAGTACTTC. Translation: CASRGGFPGEQYF.